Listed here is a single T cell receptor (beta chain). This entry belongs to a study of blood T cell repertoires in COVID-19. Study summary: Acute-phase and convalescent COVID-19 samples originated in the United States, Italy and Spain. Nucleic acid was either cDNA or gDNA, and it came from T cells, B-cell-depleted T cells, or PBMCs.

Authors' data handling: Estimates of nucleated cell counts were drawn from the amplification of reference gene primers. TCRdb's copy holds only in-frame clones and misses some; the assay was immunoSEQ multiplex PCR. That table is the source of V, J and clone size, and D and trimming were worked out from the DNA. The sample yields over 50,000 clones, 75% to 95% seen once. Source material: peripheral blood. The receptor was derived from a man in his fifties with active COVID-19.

CDR3 sequence reads: CATRRGTSTDTQYF. CDR3 DNA: TGTGCCACAAGACGGGGGACGAGCACAGATACGCAGTATTTT. The V call is TRBV2, the J call TRBJ2-3; maybe TRBD2 (6 bases). Trimming stripped 10 bases from V and 0 bases from J, with 14 bases between. This CDR3 is built from 14 residues. CDR1 is SNHLY, CDR2 FYNNEI, per germline.